This is a list of T cell receptor beta chains from one sample in a study of blood T cell repertoires in COVID-19. Clones were read by immunoSEQ multiplex PCR, and TCRdb kept only the in-frame ones, dropping some. Of approximately 220,000 clones detected, around 84% appear once; the ten largest clones hold almost 4.5%. Sequenced material: peripheral blood. These receptors all stem from a middle-aged man with acute or convalescent COVID-19. Both conserved end residues are part of each CDR3.

TRBV5-1 | CASSLQVMNTEAFF
TRBV7-2 | CASSSQGGVDQPQHF
TRBV27 | CASSLGGGNTIYF
TRBV6-6 | CASTRDRGGTEAFF
TRBV27 | CASSFTRAGGYTF
TRBV5-1 | CASSLIGGDEKLFF
TRBV2 | CASKDRGPYEQYF
TRBV6-5 | CASRGTGHNTEAFF
TRBV30 | CAWSRRQGASEQYF
TRBV5-1 | CASSTLAGGIGDEQYF
TRBV5-1 | CASSLGTSGRSEQYF
TRBV5-1 | CASSISNSGGGYTF
TRBV19 | CASRPSGGRDTQYF
TRBV29-1 | CSVNRGVVTDTQYF
TRBV18 | CASSPLGQHGYTF
TRBV6-5 | CASRAEGAGNSEQFF
TRBV29-1 | CSAGQNGYTF
TRBV6-5 | CASSLTENPVYGYTF
TRBV5-1 | CASSLTSENTGELFF
TRBV27 | CASSLEGSSGNTIYF
TRBV7-2 | CASSFVRQGKLFF
TRBV18 | CASSPGTGELTEAFF
TRBV27 | CASIARASQTQYF
TRBV5-5 | CASSLGIQGPQETQYF
TRBV2 | CASSRQGGTGELFF
TRBV18 | CASSLSRDTYEQYF
TRBV10-2 | CASLMGGSDTQYF
TRBV27 | CASSLTVNTGELFF
TRBV7-9 | CASSPDRGLAFF
TRBV2 | CASSGRGYPPGELFF
TRBV6-5 | CASSPMTGANYGYTF
TRBV11-3 | CASTAGGYKETQYF
TRBV7-6 | CASSFGPVTGTGASYEQYF
TRBV6-1 | CASSEALRGNTIYF
TRBV5-4 | CASSSRAGGPYNEQFF
TRBV5-6 | CASSFSPGIDMNTEAFF
TRBV6-5 | CASRDGGAEGNEQFF
TRBV18 | CASSPYITGDNEQFF
TRBV4-1 | CASSQDLAGPTYEQYF
TRBV10-3 | CAIRQVDNSPLHF
TRBV24-1 | CATSDRLAGEQFF
TRBV19 | CASSGPFNEKLFF
TRBV20-1 | CSVGGRTEAFF
TRBV5-1 | CASSPMTGGLGYGYTF
TRBV12-5 | CASGSWTGAGGYTF
TRBV28 | CASSLGQYNYGYTF
TRBV19 | CASSGYRAGVNYGYTF
TRBV11-2 | CASSFRGGGQGAEAFF
TRBV3-1/TRBV3-2 | CASSQTVSTDTQYF
TRBV18 | CASSPTGIDEQFF
TRBV6-5 | CASRYSHSYGYTF
TRBV12-5 | CASGPGTGNQPQHF
TRBV18 | CASSPRQGQDTEAFF